This T cell receptor beta chain came from a study of Ad26.COV2.S vaccination and SARS-CoV-2 variants. The study's findings and limits: Among vaccine recipients, spike-specific TCR breadth exceeded that of placebo recipients. Measurement of non-spike TCR breadth gave similar results in vaccine and placebo recipients.

Sequenced by immunoSEQ multiplex PCR; TCRdb stores in-frame clones only, minus some. The sample contains roughly 350,000 clones, approximately 86% of which appear only once. Treatment denoted: about 20 received Ad26.COV2.S at low or high dose, single or two shots; 5 received placebo; per-sample allocation not given. Following the first vaccine or placebo injection, samples were taken on day 63. Donor was an adult aged 18-55 years in Boston. Trimming removed 6 bases from V and 0 bases from J, with 12 bases in between. Germline loops: CDR1 MDHEN, CDR2 SYDVKM. This CDR3 comprises 14 residues. This clone appeared once. Its antigen is unidentified.

Sequenced here: peripheral blood, sampled in a trial of Ad26.COV2.S vaccine versus placebo. J is TRBJ2-7 and V is TRBV28, with D possibly TRBD1 on 6 matching bases. The receptor was derived from a person between 18 and 65 years old who received the Ad26.COV2.S COVID-19 vaccine or a placebo. The CDR3, as DNA: TGTGCCAGCAGCCGCCGGGACATCTCCTACGAGCAGTACTTC. This codes for CASSRRDISYEQYF.